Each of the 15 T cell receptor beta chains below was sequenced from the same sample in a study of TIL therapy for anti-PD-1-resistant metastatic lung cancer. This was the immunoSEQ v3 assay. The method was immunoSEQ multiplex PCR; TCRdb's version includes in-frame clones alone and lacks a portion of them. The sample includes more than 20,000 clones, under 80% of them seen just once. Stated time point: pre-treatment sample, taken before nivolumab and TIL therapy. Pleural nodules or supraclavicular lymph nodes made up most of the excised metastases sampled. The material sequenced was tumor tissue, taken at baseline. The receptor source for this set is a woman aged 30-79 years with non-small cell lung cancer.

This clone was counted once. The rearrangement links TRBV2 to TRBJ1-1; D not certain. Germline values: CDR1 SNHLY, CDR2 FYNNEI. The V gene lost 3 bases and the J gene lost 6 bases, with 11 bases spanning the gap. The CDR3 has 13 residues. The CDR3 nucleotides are TGTGCCAGCAGTGATTCAGGTTTCGCTGAAGCTTTCTTT. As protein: CASSDSGFAEAFF.

CDR3 sequence (DNA): TGTGCCAGCTTCGCCCCCGAGATATATACGCAGTATTTT. This codes for CASFAPEIYTQYF. The chain links TRBV6-1 to TRBJ2-3; D unresolved. Trimming removed 8 bases from V and 7 bases from J, with 16 bases in between. The CDR3 covers 13 residues. Germline CDR1 reads MNHNS; CDR2 reads SASEGT.

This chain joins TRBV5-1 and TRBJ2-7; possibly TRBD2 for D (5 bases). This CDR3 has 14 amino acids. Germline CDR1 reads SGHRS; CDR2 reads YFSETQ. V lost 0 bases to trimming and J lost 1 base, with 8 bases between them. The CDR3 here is CASSLGGDSYEQYF. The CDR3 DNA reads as TGCGCCAGCAGCTTGGGGGGAGATTCCTACGAGCAGTACTTC.

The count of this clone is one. DNA for the CDR3: TGTGCCAGCAGCCAATCTAGGAATACGCAGTATTTT. Amino acid sequence: CASSQSRNTQYF. V gene TRBV11-2 combines with J gene TRBJ2-3; no clear D. From germline, CDR1 is SGHAT and CDR2 FQNNGV. With 5 bases removed from V and 7 bases from J, the gap between germline ends came to 10 bases. This CDR3 has 12 amino acids. Variable domain in full (rest from reference TRBV11-2 and TRBJ2-3): EAGVAQSPRYKIIEKRQSVAFWCNPISGHATLYWYQQILGQGPKLLIQFQNNGVVDDSQLPKDRFSAERLKGVDSTLKIQPAKLEDSAVYLCASSQSRNTQYFGPGTRLTVL.

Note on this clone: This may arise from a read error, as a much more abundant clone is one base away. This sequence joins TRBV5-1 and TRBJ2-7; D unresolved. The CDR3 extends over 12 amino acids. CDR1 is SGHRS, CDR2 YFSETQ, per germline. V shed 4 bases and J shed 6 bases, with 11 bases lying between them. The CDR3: CASSPNNIEQYF. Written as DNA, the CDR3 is TGCGCCAGCAGCCCAAACAATATCGAGCAGTACTTC.

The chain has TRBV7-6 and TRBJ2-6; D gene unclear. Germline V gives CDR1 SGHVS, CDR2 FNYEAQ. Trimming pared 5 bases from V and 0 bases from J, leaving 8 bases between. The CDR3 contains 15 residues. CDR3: CASSPIFSGANVLTF. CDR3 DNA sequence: TGTGCCAGCAGCCCAATCTTCTCTGGGGCCAACGTCCTGACTTTC.

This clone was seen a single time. CDR3 loop: CATSRDLLDTEAFF. The CDR3 bases are TGTGCCACCAGCAGAGATCTACTGGACACTGAAGCTTTCTTT. The chain recombines TRBV15 with TRBJ1-1; D unresolved. Between the trimmed V and J ends, which lost 0 bases and 3 bases, there was a span of 8 bases. Germline V gives CDR1 LNHNV, CDR2 YYDKDF (reference sequence). CDR3 size: 14 residues.

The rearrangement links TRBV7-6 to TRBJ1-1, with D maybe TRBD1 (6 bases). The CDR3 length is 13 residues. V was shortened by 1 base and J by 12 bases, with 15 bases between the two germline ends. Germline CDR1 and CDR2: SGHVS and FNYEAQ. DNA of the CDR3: TGTGCCAGCAGCTTAGGGGGGGGGCCGCAGACTTTCTTT. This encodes CASSLGGGPQTFF.

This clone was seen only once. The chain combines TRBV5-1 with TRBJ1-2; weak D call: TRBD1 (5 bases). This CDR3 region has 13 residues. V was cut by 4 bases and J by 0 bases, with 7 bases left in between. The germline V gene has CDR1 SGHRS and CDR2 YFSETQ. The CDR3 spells CASSGTANYGYTF. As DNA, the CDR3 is TGCGCCAGCAGCGGGACTGCTAACTATGGCTACACCTTC.

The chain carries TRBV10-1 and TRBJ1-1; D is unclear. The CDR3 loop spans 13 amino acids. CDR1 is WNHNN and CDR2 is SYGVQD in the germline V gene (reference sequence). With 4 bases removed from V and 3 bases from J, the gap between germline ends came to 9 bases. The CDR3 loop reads CASSVDLDTEAFF. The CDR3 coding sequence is TGCGCCAGCAGTGTGGACTTAGACACTGAAGCTTTCTTT.

The CDR3 DNA follows: TGTGCCAGTAGTATCCTCGGACCACGAGAGACCCAGTACTTC. Translating it yields CASSILGPRETQYF. V is TRBV19 and J is TRBJ2-5; no reliable D call. Germline loops: CDR1 LNHDA, CDR2 SQIVND (reference sequence). The CDR3 has 14 residues. V lost 3 bases and J lost 4, with 12 bases in between.

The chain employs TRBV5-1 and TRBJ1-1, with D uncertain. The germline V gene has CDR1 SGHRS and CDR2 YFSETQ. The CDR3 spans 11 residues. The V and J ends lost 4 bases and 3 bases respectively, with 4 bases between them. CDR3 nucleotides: TGCGCCAGCAGCCAAGACACTGAAGCTTTCTTT. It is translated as CASSQDTEAFF.

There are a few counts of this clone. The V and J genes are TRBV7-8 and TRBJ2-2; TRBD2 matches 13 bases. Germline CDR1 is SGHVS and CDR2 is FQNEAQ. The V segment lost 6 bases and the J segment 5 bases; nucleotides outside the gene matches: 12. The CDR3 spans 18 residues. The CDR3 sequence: CASSSGLAGASGTGELFF. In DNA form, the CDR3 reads TGTGCCAGCAGTTCAGGACTAGCGGGAGCTTCGGGAACCGGGGAGCTGTTTTTT.

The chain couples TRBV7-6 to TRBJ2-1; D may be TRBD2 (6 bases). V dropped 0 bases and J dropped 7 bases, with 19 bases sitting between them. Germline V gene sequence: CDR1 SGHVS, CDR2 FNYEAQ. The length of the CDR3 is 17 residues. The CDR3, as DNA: TGTGCCAGCAGCTTAGCAAGCGGAGGGACGTTTAGGAATGAGCAGTTCTTC. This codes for CASSLASGGTFRNEQFF.

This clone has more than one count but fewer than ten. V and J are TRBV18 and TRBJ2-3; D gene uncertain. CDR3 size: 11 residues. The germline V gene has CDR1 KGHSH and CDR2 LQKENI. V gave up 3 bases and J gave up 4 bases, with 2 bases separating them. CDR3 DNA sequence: TGTGCCAGCTCACCCGCAGATACGCAGTATTTT. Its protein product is CASSPADTQYF.